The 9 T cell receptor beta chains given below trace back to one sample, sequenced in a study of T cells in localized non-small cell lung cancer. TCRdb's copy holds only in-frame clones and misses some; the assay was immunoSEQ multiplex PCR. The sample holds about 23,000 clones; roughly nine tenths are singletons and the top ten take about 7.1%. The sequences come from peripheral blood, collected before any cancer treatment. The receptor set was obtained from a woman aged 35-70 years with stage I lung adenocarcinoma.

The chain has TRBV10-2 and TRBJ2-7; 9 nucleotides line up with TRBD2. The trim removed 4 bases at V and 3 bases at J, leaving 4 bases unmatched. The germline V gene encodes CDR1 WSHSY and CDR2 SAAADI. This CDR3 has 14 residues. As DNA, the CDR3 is TGCGCCAGCAGTGCCGGGACTAGCAACTACGAGCAGTACTTC. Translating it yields CASSAGTSNYEQYF.

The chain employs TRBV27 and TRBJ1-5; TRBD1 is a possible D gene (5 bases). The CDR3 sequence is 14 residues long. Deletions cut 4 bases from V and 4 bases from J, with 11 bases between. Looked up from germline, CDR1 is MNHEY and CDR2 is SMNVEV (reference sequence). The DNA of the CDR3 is TGTGCCAGCAGTTGGTTAGGGGCAAATCAGCCCCAGCATTTT. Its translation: CASSWLGANQPQHF.

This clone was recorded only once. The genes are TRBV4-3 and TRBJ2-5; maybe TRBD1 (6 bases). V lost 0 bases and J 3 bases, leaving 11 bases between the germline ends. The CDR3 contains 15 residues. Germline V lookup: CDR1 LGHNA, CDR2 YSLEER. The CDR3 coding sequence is TGCGCCAGCAGCCAAGAATACAGGGTTGAAGAGACCCAGTACTTC. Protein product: CASSQEYRVEETQYF.

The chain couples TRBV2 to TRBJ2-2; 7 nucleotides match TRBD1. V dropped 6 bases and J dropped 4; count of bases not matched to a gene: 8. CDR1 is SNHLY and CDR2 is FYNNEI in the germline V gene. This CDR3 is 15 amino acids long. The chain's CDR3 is CASRGDRVGTGELFF. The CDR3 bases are TGTGCCAGCAGAGGAGACAGGGTGGGCACCGGGGAGCTGTTTTTT. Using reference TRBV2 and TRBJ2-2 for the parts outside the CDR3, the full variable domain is EPEVTQTPSHQVTQMGQEVILRCVPISNHLYFYWYRQILGQKVEFLVSFYNNEISEKSEIFDDQFSVERPDGSNFTLKIRSTKLEDSAMYFCASRGDRVGTGELFFGEGSRLTVL.

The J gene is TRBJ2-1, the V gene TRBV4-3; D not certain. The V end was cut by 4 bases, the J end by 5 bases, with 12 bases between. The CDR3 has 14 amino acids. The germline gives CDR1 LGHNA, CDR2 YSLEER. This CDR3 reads CASSPQTLDNEQFF. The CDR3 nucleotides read TGCGCCAGCAGCCCACAGACGCTAGACAATGAGCAGTTCTTC.

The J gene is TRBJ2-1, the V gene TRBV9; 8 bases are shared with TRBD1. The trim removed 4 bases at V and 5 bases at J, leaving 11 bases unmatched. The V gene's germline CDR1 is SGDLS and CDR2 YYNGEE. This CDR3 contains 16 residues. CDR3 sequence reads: CASSSMGQGADNEQFF. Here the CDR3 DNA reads TGTGCCAGCAGCTCCATGGGGCAGGGGGCGGACAATGAGCAGTTCTTC.

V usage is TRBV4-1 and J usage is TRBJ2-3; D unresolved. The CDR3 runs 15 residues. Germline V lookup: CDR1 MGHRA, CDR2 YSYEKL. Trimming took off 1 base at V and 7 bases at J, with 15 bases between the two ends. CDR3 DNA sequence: TGCGCCAGCAGCCAAGGGATTAGGGAAGGCTATACGCAGTATTTT. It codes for CASSQGIREGYTQYF.

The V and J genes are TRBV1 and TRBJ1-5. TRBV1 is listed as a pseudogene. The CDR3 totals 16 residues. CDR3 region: CTSKPRAGLGNQPQHF. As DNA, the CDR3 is TGCACCAGCAAACCGAGAGCGGGCCTGGGCAATCAGCCCCAGCATTTT.

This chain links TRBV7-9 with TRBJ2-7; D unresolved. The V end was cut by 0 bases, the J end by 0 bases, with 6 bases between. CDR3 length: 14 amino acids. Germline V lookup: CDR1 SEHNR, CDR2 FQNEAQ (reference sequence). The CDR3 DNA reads TGTGCCAGCAGCTTAGCGGGTAGCTCCTACGAGCAGTACTTC. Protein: CASSLAGSSYEQYF.